This T cell receptor beta chain was captured in a study of beta chain features in type 1 diabetes. Study-level results: In cDNA sequencing, cells with high TCR expression could be over-represented.

Reverse transcribing all isolated RNA meant expressed TCRB transcripts were sequenced. Clones were read by immunoSEQ multiplex PCR, and TCRdb kept only the in-frame ones, dropping some. The table records around 150,000 clones, 6.9% of them present only once. CD4+ naive, central memory, regulatory and stem cell-like memory subsets were isolated by sorting on CD45RO/CCR7/CD25/CD127/CD95/CD27. In all sorted populations, purity surpassed 95%. CDR3 size: 15 residues. The germline V gene has CDR1 MDHEN and CDR2 SYDVKM. V shed 5 bases, J shed 1 base, and the junction held 1 base outside the gene matches. There are a few counts of this clone. Its specificity is not known.

The TCR sequence derives from a woman aged 25 to 39 in good health. The J gene is TRBJ2-3, the V gene TRBV28, with 12 bases aligning to TRBD2. The sample taken for sequencing was central memory CD4+ T cells from blood. Here the CDR3 reads CASSLAGGGTDTQYF. The CDR3, as DNA: TGTGCCAGCAGTCTAGCGGGAGGGGGCACAGATACGCAGTATTTT.